Detailed here is one TCR beta chain. This sample is part of a study of T cells expressing NK-cell markers. For each CDR3 protein, TCRdb gives one entry from its re-call of the 5' RACE reads, without DNA. The ten top clones account for about 10%, within a sample of about 370,000 distinct CDR3 sequences. Germline V gene data show CDR1 as SGDLS and CDR2 as YYNGEE. The CDR3 runs to 16 residues. The V gene is TRBV9, the J gene TRBJ2-1; TCRdb indicates TRBD2, and absent DNA this call remains unverified. Sequenced: blood T cells: a sorted CD56 or NKG2C T cell subset, CD4+ or CD8+ T cells, or bulk PBMC T cells (not recorded which). This receptor was taken from a woman in her forties or fifties in good health. The CDR3 loop is CASSVAAGLAVNEQFF.